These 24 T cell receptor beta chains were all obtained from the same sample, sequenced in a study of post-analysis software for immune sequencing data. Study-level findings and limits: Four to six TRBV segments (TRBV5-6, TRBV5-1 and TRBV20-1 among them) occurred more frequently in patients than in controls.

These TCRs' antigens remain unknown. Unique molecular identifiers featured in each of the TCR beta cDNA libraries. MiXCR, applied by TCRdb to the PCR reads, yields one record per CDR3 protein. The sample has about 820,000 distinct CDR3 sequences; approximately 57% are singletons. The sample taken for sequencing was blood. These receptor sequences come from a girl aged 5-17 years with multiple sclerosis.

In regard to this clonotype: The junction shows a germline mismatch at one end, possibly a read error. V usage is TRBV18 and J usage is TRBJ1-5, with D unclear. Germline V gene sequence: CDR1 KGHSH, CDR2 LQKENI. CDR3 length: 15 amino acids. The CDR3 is CASSPRESPDQPRHF. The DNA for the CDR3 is TGTGCCAGCTCACCACGGGAGTCCCCGGATCAGCCCCGGCATTTT.

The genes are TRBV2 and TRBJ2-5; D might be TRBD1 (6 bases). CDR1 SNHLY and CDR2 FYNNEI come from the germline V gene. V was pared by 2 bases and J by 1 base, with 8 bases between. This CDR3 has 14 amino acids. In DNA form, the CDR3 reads TGTGCCAGCAGTGAACAGGGGTCCCAAGAGACCCAGTACTTC. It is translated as CASSEQGSQETQYF.

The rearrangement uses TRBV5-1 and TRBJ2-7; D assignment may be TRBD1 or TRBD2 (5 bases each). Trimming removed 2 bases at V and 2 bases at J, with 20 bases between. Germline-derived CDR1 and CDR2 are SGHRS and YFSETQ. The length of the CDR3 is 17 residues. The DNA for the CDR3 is TGCGCCAGCAGCTTACTGACCCAATCGGGGCAGACCTACGAGCAGTACTTC. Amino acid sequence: CASSLLTQSGQTYEQYF.

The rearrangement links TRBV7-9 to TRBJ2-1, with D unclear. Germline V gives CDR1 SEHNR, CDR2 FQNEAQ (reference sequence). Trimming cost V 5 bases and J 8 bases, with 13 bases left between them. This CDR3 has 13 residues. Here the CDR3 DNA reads TGTGCCAGCAGCCCCACACGACCCGATGAGCAGTTCTTC. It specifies CASSPTRPDEQFF. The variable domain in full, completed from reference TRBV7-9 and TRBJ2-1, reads DTGVSQNPRHKITKRGQNVTFRCDPISEHNRLYWYRQTLGQGPEFLTYFQNEAQLEKSRLLSDRFSAERPKGSFSTLEIQRTEQGDSAMYLCASSPTRPDEQFFGPGTRLTVL.

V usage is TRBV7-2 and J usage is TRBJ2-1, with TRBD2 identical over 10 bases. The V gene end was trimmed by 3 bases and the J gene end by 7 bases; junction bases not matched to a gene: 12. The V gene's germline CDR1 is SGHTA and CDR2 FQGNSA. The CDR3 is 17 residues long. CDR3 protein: CASSFAGLGLADNEQFF. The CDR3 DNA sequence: TGTGCCAGCAGCTTCGCGGGACTCGGACTAGCGGATAATGAGCAGTTCTTC.

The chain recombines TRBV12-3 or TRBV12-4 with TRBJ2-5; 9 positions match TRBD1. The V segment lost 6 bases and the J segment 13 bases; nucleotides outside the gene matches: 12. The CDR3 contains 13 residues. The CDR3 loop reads CASRRTMGTGLYF. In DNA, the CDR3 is TGTGCCAGCAGAAGAACGATGGGGACAGGGCTGTACTTC.

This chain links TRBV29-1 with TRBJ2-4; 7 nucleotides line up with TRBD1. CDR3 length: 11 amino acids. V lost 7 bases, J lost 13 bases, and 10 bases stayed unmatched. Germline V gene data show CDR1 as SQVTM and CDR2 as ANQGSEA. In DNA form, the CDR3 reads TGCAGCGCCGTGACAGGGAGTGAGCAGTACTTC. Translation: CSAVTGSEQYF.

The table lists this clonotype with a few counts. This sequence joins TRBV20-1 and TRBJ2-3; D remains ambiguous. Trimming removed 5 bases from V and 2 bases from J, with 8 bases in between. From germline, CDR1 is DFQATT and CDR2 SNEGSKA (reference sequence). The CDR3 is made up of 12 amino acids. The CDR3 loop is CSAPENTDTQYF. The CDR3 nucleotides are TGCAGTGCTCCAGAGAACACAGATACGCAGTATTTT.

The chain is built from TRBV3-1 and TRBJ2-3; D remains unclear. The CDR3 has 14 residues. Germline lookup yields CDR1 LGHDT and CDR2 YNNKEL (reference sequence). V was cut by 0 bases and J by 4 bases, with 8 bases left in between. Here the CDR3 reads CASSQDVRADTQYF. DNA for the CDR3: TGTGCCAGCAGCCAAGATGTACGAGCAGATACGCAGTATTTT.

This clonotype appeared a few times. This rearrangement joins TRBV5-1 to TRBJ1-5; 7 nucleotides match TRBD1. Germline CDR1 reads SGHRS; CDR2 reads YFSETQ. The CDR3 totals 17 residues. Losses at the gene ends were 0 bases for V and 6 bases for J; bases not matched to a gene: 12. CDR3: CASSLEGQQDPFQPQHF. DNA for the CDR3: TGCGCCAGCAGCTTGGAGGGACAGCAGGACCCATTTCAGCCCCAGCATTTT.

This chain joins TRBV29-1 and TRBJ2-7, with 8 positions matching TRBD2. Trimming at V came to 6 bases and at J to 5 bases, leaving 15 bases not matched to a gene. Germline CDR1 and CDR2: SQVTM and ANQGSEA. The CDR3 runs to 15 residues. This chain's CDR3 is CSVTTVSGKPDEQYF. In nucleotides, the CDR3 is TGCAGCGTGACGACTGTTAGCGGGAAGCCGGACGAGCAGTACTTC.

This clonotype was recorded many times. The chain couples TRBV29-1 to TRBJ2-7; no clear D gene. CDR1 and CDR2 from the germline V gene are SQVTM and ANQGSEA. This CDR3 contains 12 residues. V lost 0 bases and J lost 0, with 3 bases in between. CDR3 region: CSVEDGSYEQYF. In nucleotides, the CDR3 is TGCAGCGTTGAAGACGGCTCCTACGAGCAGTACTTC.

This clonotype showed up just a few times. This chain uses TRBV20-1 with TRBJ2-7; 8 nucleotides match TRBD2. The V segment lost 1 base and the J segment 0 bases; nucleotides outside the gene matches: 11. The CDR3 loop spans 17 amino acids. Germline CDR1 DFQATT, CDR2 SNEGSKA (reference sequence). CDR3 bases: TGCAGTGCTAGAGGCACCGGGACTAGGGGCGTCTCCTACGAGCAGTACTTC. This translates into CSARGTGTRGVSYEQYF.

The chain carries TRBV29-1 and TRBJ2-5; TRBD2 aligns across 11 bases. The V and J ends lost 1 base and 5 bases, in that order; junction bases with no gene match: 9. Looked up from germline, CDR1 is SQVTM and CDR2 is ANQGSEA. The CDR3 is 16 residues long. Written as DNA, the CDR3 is TGCAGCGTTGAAGTGCTAGCGGGGGGCTCGGGGGAGACCCAGTACTTC. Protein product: CSVEVLAGGSGETQYF.

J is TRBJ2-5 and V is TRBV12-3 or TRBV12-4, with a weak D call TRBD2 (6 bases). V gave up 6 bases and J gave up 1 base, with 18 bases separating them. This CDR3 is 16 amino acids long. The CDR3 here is CASSLSGRNFQETQYF. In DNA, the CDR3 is TGTGCCAGCAGCCTAAGCGGGCGAAACTTCCAAGAGACCCAGTACTTC.

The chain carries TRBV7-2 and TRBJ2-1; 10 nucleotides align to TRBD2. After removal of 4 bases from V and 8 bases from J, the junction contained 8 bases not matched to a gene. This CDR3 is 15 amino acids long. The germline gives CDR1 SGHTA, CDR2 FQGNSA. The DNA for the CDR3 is TGTGCCAGCAGCTCACCTAGCGGGAGAAGGTATGAGCAGTTCTTC. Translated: CASSSPSGRRYEQFF.

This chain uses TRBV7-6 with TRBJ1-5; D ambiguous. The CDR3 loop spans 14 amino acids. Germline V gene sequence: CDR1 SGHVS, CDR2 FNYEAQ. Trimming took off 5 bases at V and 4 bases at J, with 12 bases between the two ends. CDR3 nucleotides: TGTGCCAGCAGCGGAGCAGGACTAAATCAGCCCCAGCATTTT. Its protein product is CASSGAGLNQPQHF.

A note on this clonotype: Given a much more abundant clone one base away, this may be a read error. The CDR3 protein is CAGSPWGQGFQPQHF. As DNA, the CDR3 is TGTGCCGGCTCACCGTGGGGACAGGGTTTTCAGCCCCAGCATTTT. The rearrangement joins TRBV18 to TRBJ1-5, with TRBD1 matching 9 bases. This CDR3 has 15 residues. Per the germline V gene, CDR1 is KGHSH and CDR2 is LQKENI.

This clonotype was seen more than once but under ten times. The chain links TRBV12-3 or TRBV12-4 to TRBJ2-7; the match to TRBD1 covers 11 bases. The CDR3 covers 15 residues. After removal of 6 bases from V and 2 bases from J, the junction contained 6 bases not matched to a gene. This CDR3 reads CASRPGQGATYEQYF. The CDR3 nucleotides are TGTGCCAGCAGACCAGGACAGGGGGCTACCTACGAGCAGTACTTC.

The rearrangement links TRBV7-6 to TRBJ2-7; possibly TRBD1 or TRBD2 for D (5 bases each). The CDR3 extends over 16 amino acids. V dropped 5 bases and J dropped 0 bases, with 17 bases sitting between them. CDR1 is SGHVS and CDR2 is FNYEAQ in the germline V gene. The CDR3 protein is CASSQPGPTTSYEQYF. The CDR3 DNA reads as TGTGCCAGCAGCCAACCGGGGCCTACTACCTCCTACGAGCAGTACTTC.

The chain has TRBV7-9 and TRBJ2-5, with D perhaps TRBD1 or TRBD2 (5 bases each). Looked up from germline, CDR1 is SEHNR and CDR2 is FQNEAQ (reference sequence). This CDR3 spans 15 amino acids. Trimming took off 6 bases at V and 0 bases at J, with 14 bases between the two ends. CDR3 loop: CASRGVGANQETQYF. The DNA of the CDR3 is TGTGCCAGCAGGGGGGTAGGGGCTAACCAAGAGACCCAGTACTTC. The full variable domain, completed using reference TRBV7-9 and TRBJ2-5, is DTGVSQNPRHKITKRGQNVTFRCDPISEHNRLYWYRQTLGQGPEFLTYFQNEAQLEKSRLLSDRFSAERPKGSFSTLEIQRTEQGDSAMYLCASRGVGANQETQYFGPGTRLLVL.

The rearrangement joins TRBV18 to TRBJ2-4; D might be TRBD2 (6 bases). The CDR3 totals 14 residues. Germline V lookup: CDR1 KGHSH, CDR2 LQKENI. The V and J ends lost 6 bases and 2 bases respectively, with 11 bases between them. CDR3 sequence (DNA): TGTGCCAGCTCCCCGGAGGGGTCCAAAAACATTCAGTACTTC. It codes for CASSPEGSKNIQYF.

CDR3 amino acids: CASSLYREGRNYGYTF. CDR3 nucleotides: TGCGCCAGCAGCTTATATCGAGAGGGAAGGAACTATGGCTACACCTTC. V usage is TRBV5-1 and J usage is TRBJ1-2; D ambiguous. This CDR3 comprises 16 residues. Germline CDR1 SGHRS, CDR2 YFSETQ. The V gene lost 2 bases and the J gene lost 2 bases, with 16 bases spanning the gap.

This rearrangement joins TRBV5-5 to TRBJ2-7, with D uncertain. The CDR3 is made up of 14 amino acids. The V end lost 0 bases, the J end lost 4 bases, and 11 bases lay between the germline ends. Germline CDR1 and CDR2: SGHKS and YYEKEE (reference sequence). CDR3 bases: TGTGCCAGCAGCTTGGTAGGATTTCCTTACGAGCAGTACTTC. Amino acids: CASSLVGFPYEQYF. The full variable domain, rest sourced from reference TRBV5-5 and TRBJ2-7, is DAGVTQSPTHLIKTRGQQVTLRCSPISGHKSVSWYQQVLGQGPQFIFQYYEKEERGRGNFPDRFSARQFPNYSSELNVNALLLGDSALYLCASSLVGFPYEQYFGPGTRLTVT.